This paragraph covers one T cell receptor beta chain sequence. The antigen is unknown. The CDR3 is made up of 17 amino acids. CDR1 and CDR2 (germline): MGHRA, YSYEKL. The V gene lost 0 bases and the J gene lost 4 bases, with 17 bases spanning the gap. This record belongs to a study of T-cell memory formation after mild COVID-19. Study-level points and caveats: Clonal second-wave expansions that peaked on day 37 had unconfirmed SARS-CoV-2 specificity.

TCRdb itself ran the 5' RACE reads through MiXCR, one entry per CDR3 protein. The sample has roughly 340,000 distinct CDR3 sequences, 20% to 25% seen once. This receptor was obtained from a man aged 18 to 35 who had mild COVID-19 (a few samples of this study predate the infection). Cell type and time point are not known. The chain combines TRBV4-1 with TRBJ2-3, with a weak D call TRBD1 (5 bases). The specimen was PBMCs or a T cell subset sorted from them (not recorded which). CDR3 nucleotide sequence: TGCGCCAGCAGCCAAGAAGGGCAGGGAAGATTAGCAGATACGCAGTATTTT. This codes for CASSQEGQGRLADTQYF.